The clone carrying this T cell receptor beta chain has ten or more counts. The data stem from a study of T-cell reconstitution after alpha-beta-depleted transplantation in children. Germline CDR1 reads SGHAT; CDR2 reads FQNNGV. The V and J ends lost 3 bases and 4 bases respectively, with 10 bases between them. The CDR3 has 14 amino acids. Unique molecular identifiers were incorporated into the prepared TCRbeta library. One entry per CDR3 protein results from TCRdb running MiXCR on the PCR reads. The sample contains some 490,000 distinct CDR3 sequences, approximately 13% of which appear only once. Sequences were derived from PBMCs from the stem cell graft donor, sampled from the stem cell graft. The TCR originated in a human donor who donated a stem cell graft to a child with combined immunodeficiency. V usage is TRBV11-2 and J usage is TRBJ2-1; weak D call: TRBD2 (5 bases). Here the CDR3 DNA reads TGTGCCAGCAGCTTCGGGGAGTCATACAATGAGCAGTTCTTC. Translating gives CASSFGESYNEQFF.